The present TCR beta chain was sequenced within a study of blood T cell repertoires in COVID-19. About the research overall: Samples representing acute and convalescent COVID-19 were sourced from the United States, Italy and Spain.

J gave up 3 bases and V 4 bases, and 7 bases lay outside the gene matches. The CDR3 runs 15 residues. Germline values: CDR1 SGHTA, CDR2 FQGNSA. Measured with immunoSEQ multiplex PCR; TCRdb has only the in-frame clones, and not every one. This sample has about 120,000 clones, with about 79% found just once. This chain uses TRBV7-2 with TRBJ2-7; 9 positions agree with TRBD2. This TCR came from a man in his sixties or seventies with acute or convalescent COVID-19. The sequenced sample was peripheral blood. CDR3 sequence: CASSSPGLALYEQYF. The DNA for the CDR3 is TGTGCCAGCAGCTCTCCGGGACTAGCACTCTACGAGCAGTACTTC.